This T cell receptor (beta chain) was captured by sequencing in a study of T cells after posttransplantation cyclophosphamide. Cyclophosphamide on days +3 and +4 followed busulfan-fludarabine conditioning and a marrow graft. Libraries were prepared by immunoSEQ multiplex PCR; TCRdb keeps only in-frame clonotypes and omits some of them. Listed for the sample are more than 8,500 clones, none seen a single time. This clone has at least ten counts. The CDR3 sequence is 17 residues long. Trimming cost V 0 bases and J 5 bases, with 17 bases left between them. Material: PBMCs, obtained roughly 350 days after allogeneic stem cell transplant with posttransplant cyclophosphamide. The receptor was derived from a male patient between 45 and 59 years old who received an allogeneic stem cell transplant from a related donor and was CMV-positive. Some of the T cells may derive from the graft donor. The chain carries TRBV23-1 and TRBJ2-1, with D tentatively TRBD1 (5 bases). TRBV23-1 is an open reading frame, and its role is uncertain. The CDR3 coding sequence is TGCGCCAGCAGTCAATCAGAGGAATTGGACATCGACAATGAGCAGTTCTTC. Translation gives CASSQSEELDIDNEQFF.